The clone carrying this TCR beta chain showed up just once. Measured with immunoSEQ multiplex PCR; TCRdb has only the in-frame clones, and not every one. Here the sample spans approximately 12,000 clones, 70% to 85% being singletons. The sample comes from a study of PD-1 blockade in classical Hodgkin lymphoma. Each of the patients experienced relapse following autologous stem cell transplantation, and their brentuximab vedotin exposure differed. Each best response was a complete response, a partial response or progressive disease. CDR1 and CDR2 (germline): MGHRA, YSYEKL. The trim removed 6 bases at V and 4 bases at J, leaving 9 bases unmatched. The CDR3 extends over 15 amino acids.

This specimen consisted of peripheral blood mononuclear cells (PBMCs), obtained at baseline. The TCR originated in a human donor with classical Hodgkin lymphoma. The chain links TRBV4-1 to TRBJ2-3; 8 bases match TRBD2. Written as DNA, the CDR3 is TGCGCCAGCAGGCGGCCGGGACTAGTGGCAGATACGCAGTATTTT. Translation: CASRRPGLVADTQYF.